The sequence of this TCR beta chain was determined in a study of vaccination effects on CD4 cells after COVID-19. Overall study: Following the second dose by a median of 72 days, the post-vaccine samples were obtained.

Peptide-pool stimulation followed by sequencing identified expanded antigen-specific CD4+ clonotypes in the ViraFEST assay. Researchers isolated CD4+ T cells once approximately eleven days of culture had elapsed. Subjects were given two BNT162b2 or mRNA-1273 vaccine doses. The CDR3 sequence is 15 residues long. Germline CDR1 reads MNHEY; CDR2 reads SVGAGI. J gave up 2 bases and V 4 bases, and 8 bases lay outside the gene matches. In regard to this clone: As yet, its antigen is unknown.

TCRdb's table, derived via immunoSEQ multiplex PCR, lists solely in-frame clones and lacks some. The sample lists about 30,000 clones; about 74% were seen once. V usage is TRBV6-5 and J usage is TRBJ2-7, with TRBD2 matching over 7 bases. The TCR comes from a human donor who received a COVID-19 vaccine. The starting material was CD4+ T cells from PBMCs cultured with HCoV-OC43 spike peptides, obtained after COVID-19 vaccination. Described subset: HCoV-OC43 spike overlapping peptide pool stimulation. Written as DNA, the CDR3 is TGTGCCAGCAGTTCTCCCTCCGGGGGGACCTACGAGCAGTACTTC. Residues: CASSSPSGGTYEQYF.